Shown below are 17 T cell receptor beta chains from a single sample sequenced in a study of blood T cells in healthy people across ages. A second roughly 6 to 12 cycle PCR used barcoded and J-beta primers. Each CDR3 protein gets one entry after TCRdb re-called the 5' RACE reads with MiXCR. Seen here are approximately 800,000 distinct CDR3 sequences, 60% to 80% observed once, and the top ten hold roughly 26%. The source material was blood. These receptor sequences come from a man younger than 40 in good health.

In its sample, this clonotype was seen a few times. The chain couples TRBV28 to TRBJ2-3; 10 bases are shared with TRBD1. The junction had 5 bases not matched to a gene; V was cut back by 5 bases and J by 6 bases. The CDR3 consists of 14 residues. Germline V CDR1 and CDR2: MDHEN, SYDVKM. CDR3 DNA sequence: TGTGCCAGCAGTCCCCGGACAGGGGGGGATACGCAGTATTTT. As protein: CASSPRTGGDTQYF.

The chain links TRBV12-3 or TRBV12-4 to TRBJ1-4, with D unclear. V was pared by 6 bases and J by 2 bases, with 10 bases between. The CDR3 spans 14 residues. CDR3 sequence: CASSLLGTNEKLFF. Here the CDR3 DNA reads TGTGCCAGCAGCTTATTGGGCACTAATGAAAAACTGTTTTTT.

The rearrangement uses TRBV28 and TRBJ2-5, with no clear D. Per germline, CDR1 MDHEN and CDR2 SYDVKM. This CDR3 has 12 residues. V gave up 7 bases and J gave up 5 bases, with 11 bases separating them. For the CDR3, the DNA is TGTGCCAGCACAGACCTTGAGGAGACCCAGTACTTC. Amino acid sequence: CASTDLEETQYF.

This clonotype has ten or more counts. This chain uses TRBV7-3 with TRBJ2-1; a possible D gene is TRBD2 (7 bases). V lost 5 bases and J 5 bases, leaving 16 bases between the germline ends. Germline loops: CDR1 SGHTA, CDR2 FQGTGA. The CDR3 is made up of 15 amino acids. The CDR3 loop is CASSVTGGGHNEQFF. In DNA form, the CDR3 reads TGTGCCAGCAGCGTCACGGGCGGGGGCCACAATGAGCAGTTCTTC.

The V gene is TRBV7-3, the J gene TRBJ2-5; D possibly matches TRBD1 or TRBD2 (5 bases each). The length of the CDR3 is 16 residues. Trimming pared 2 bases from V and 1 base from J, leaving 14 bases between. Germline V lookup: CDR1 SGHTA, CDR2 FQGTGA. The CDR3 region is CASSLGGPSPQETQYF. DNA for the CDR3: TGTGCCAGCAGCTTAGGGGGACCCTCACCCCAAGAGACCCAGTACTTC.

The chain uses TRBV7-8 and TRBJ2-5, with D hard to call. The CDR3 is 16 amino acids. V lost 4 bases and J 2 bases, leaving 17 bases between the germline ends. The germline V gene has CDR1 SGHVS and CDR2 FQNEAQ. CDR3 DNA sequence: TGTGCCAGCAGCTGGATACGGGCCAGTACACAAGAGACCCAGTACTTC. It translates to CASSWIRASTQETQYF.

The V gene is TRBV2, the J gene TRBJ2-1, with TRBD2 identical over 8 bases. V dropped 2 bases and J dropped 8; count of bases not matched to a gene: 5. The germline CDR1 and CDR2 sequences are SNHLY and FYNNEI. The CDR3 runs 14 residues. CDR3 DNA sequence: TGTGCCAGCAGTGAACGGGGGGGCCAGGATGAGCAGTTCTTC. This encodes CASSERGGQDEQFF.

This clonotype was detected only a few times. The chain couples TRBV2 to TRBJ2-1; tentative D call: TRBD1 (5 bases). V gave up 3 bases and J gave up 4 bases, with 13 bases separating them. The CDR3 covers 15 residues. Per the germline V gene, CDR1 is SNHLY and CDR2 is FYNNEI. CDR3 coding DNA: TGTGCCAGCAGTGACAGGGAAACCCTTTACAATGAGCAGTTCTTC. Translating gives CASSDRETLYNEQFF. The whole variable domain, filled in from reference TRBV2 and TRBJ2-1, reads EPEVTQTPSHQVTQMGQEVILRCVPISNHLYFYWYRQILGQKVEFLVSFYNNEISEKSEIFDDQFSVERPDGSNFTLKIRSTKLEDSAMYFCASSDRETLYNEQFFGPGTRLTVL.

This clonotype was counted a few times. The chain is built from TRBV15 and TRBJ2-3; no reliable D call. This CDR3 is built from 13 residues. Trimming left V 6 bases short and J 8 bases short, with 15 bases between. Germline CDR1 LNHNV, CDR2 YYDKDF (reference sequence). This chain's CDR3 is CATRNSQQATQYF. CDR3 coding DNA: TGTGCCACCAGGAATTCTCAGCAAGCTACGCAGTATTTT.

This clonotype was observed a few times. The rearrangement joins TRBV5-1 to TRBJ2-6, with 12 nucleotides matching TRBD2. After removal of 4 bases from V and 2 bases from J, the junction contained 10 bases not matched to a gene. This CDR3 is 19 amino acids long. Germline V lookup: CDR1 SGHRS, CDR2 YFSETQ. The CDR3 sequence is CASSPKTSGGLAGANVLTF. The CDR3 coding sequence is TGCGCCAGCAGCCCTAAGACTAGCGGGGGTCTTGCTGGGGCCAACGTCCTGACTTTC. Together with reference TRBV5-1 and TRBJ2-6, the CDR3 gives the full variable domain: KAGVTQTPRYLIKTRGQQVTLSCSPISGHRSVSWYQQTPGQGLQFLFEYFSETQRNKGNFPGRFSGRQFSNSRSEMNVSTLELGDSALYLCASSPKTSGGLAGANVLTFGAGSRLTVL.

CDR3 loop: CASSTDSTDTQYF. CDR3 bases: TGTGCCAGTAGCACTGATAGCACAGATACGCAGTATTTT. The chain uses TRBV19 and TRBJ2-3, with no clear D. CDR1 and CDR2 (germline): LNHDA, SQIVND (reference sequence). This CDR3 region has 13 residues. V lost 6 bases, J lost 0 bases, and 7 bases lay in between.

In DNA, the CDR3 is TGTGCCAGCATCCAGGACAGGGCAACAGATACGCAGTATTTT. It encodes CASIQDRATDTQYF. This rearrangement joins TRBV2 to TRBJ2-3; 8 bases line up with TRBD1. The germline CDR1 and CDR2 sequences are SNHLY and FYNNEI. Unmatched junction bases numbered 6, after V lost 7 bases and J lost 3 bases. This CDR3 has 14 amino acids.

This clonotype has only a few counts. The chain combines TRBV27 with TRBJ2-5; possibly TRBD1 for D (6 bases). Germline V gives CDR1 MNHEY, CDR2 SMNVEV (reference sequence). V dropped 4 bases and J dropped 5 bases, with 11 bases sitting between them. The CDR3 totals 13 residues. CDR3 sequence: CASSSQGVETQYF. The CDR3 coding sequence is TGTGCCAGCAGTTCACAGGGAGTGGAGACCCAGTACTTC.

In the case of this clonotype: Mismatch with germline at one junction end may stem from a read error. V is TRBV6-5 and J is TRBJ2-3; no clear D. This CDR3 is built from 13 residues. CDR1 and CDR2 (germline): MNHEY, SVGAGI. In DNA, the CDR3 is TGTGCCACCCTCGGACGGTCCACAGAGACGCAGTATTTT. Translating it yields CATLGRSTETQYF.

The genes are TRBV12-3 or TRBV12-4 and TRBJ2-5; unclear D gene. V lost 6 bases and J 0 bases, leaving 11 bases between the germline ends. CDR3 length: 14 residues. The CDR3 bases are TGTGCCAGCAGCCCTCCCCTGTACCAAGAGACCCAGTACTTC. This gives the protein CASSPPLYQETQYF.

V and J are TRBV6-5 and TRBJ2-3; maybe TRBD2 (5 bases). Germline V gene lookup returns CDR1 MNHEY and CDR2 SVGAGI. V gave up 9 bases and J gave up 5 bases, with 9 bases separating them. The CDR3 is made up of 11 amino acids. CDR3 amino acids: CASGSEDTQYF. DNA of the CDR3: TGTGCCAGTGGGAGCGAAGATACGCAGTATTTT.

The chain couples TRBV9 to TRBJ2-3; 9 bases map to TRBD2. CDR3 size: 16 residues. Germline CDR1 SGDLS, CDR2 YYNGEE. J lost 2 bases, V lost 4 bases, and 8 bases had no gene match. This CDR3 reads CASSPTLAGSTDTQYF. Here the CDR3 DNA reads TGTGCCAGCAGCCCTACTCTAGCGGGATCCACAGATACGCAGTATTTT.